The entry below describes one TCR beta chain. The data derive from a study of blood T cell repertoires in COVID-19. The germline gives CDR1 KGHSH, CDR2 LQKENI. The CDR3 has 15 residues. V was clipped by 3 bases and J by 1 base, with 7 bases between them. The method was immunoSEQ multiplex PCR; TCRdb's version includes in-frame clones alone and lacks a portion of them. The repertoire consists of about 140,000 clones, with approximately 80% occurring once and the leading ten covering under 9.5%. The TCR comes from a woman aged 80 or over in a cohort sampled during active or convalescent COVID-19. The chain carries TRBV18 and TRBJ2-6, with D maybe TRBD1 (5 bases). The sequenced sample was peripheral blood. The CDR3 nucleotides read TGTGCCAGCTCACCTAGGGGATCTGGGGCCAACGTCCTGACTTTC. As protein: CASSPRGSGANVLTF.